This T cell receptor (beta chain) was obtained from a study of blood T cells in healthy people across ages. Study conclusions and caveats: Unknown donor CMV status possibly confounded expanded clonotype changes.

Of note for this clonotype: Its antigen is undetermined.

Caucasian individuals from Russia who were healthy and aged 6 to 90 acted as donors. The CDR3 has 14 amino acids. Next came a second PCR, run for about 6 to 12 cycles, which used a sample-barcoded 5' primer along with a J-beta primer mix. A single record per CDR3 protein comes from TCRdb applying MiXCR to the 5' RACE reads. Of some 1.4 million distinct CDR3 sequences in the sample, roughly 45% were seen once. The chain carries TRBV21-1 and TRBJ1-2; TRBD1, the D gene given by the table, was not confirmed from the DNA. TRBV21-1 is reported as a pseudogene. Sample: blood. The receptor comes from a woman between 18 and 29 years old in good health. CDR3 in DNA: TGTGCCGGCGCGATTTACAGGGTTAACTATGGCTACACCTTC. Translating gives CAGAIYRVNYGYTF.